The present T cell receptor beta chain was sequenced within a study of blood T cell repertoires in COVID-19. The wider study: Specimens from acute and convalescent COVID-19 originated in the United States, Italy and Spain. T cells, B-cell-depleted T cells, or PBMCs supplied cDNA or gDNA.

Trimming removed 2 bases from V and 8 bases from J, with 10 bases in between. From germline, CDR1 is LGHDT and CDR2 YNNKEL (reference sequence). The length of the CDR3 is 13 residues. Study processing details: For nucleated cells, counts were estimated from reference gene primer amplification. Profiling relied on immunoSEQ multiplex PCR, and the TCRdb table lists in-frame clones only, not all of them. D and trimming were read from the DNA, whereas the V and J calls and clone size are those reported in that table. The sample lists fewer than 200,000 clones; under 80% were seen once. The receptor's source is a woman aged 80 or older with acute or convalescent COVID-19. The rearrangement joins TRBV3-1 (or the pseudogene TRBV3-2) to TRBJ1-3, with D possibly TRBD1 on 6 matching bases. Sequenced: peripheral blood. The CDR3 is CASSQIQGHTIYF. The CDR3 nucleotides are TGTGCCAGCAGCCAAATACAGGGTCACACCATATATTTT.